These T cell receptor beta chains were read from a single sample in a study of cytomegalovirus exposure and HLA in healthy donors. Profiling relied on immunoSEQ multiplex PCR, and the TCRdb table lists in-frame clones only, not all of them. The table includes roughly 120,000 clones, more than 80% detected once. The sample consisted of PBMCs. Receptor source: a man aged 40-55 years in good health and CMV-seronegative. Both conserved end residues are part of each CDR3. Each record gives: CDR3 length, D gene, J gene, clone size, V gene, CDR3 protein, CDR3 DNA. A D gene is named only where the DNA matches it firmly. Size tells how often a clone was seen (once, few, many) or the class of an expanded clone, and some rows leave it out.

>18|.|TRBJ2-1|.|TRBV4-2
CASSQVFTGEKSYNEQFF
TGTGCCAGCAGCCAAGTTTTCACGGGGGAGAAATCCTACAATGAGCAGTTCTTC
>16|.|TRBJ1-4|once|TRBV2
CASSEGYRGRGEKLFF
TGTGCCAGCAGTGAAGGTTATAGGGGAAGGGGGGAAAAACTGTTTTTT
>13|.|TRBJ2-5|.|TRBV6-1
CASSIGHQETQYF
TGTGCCAGCAGCATCGGTCACCAAGAGACCCAGTACTTC
>15|TRBD1|TRBJ2-1|.|TRBV19
CASMTGRSSYNEQFF
TGTGCCAGTATGACAGGGCGAAGCTCCTACAATGAGCAGTTCTTC
>16|.|TRBJ2-5|.|TRBV4-2
CASSQEKGGNQETQYF
TGTGCCAGCAGCCAAGAAAAGGGCGGGAACCAAGAGACCCAGTACTTC
>15|.|TRBJ2-2|.|TRBV5-6
CASSEAPLNTGELFF
TGTGCCAGCAGCGAGGCCCCTTTGAACACCGGGGAGCTGTTTTTT
>15|.|TRBJ2-7|.|TRBV7-9
CASSLWQAFTYEQYF
TGTGCCAGCAGCTTATGGCAGGCCTTCACCTACGAGCAGTACTTC
>14|.|TRBJ2-7|few|TRBV7-9
CASSLSGRLYEQYF
TGTGCCAGCAGCTTATCAGGCAGGCTCTACGAGCAGTACTTC
>14|.|TRBJ1-4|few|TRBV2
CASNARGLGEKLFF
TGTGCCAGCAACGCACGGGGGTTGGGTGAAAAACTGTTTTTT
>17|TRBD1|TRBJ2-6|.|TRBV19
CASSVQGATGGANVLTF
TGTGCCAGTAGTGTGCAGGGGGCGACTGGTGGGGCCAACGTCCTGACTTTC
>18|TRBD2|TRBJ2-6|.|TRBV28
CASSPGLAGGRRANGLTF
TGTGCCAGCAGTCCGGGACTAGCGGGAGGGCGGAGGGCCAACGGCCTGACTTTC
>14|.|TRBJ1-3|.|TRBV9
CASSVAGAGNTIYF
TGTGCCAGCAGCGTAGCAGGGGCTGGAAACACCATATATTTT
>14|.|TRBJ1-6|.|TRBV6-6
CASSYRHDNSPLHF
TGTGCCAGCAGTTACAGACACGATAATTCACCCCTCCACTTT
>14|.|TRBJ2-5|.|TRBV5-1
CASSLGQLMETQYF
TGCGCCAGCAGCTTGGGACAGTTAATGGAGACCCAGTACTTC
>15|.|TRBJ2-2|.|TRBV6-1
CASSEPGGATGELFF
TGTGCCAGCAGTGAACCCGGGGGAGCCACCGGGGAGCTGTTTTTT
>13|.|TRBJ1-2|.|TRBV19
CASSMGRGAGYTF
TGTGCCAGTAGTATGGGGAGGGGGGCTGGCTACACCTTC
>18|TRBD2|TRBJ2-1|few|TRBV5-6
CASSLGVAGTISYNEQFF
TGTGCCAGCAGCTTGGGTGTAGCGGGAACCATCTCCTACAATGAGCAGTTCTTC
>15|.|TRBJ1-1|few|TRBV19
CASSIRPGGDTEAFF
TGTGCCAGTAGTATAAGGCCGGGAGGGGACACTGAAGCTTTCTTT
>13|.|TRBJ2-7|once|TRBV5-1
CASSFSGTGEQYF
TGCGCCAGCAGCTTCTCAGGGACTGGGGAGCAGTACTTC
>14|.|TRBJ1-5|.|TRBV10-1
CASSEGVGNQPQHF
TGCGCCAGCAGTGAGGGAGTAGGCAATCAGCCCCAGCATTTT
>14|.|TRBJ1-3|.|TRBV19
CASIPAQAGNTIYF
TGTGCCAGTATTCCAGCCCAGGCGGGAAACACCATATATTTT
>16|TRBD1|TRBJ1-4|.|TRBV4-3
CASSQESTGSGGKLFF
TGCGCCAGCAGCCAAGAATCGACAGGGAGCGGTGGGAAACTGTTTTTT
>16|.|TRBJ1-5|.|TRBV5-6
CASSPGRGDSNQPQHF
TGTGCCAGCAGCCCGGGGAGGGGGGATAGCAATCAGCCCCAGCATTTT
>15|.|TRBJ1-6|.|TRBV7-9
CASRPRDNYNSPLHF
TGTGCCAGCAGACCCCGGGACAACTATAATTCACCCCTCCACTTT
>12|.|TRBJ1-1|.|TRBV18
CASSPGQSEAFF
TGTGCCAGCTCGCCTGGACAGAGTGAAGCTTTCTTT
>16|.|TRBJ2-1|.|TRBV5-1
CASSLLSGWSYNEQFF
TGCGCCAGCAGCCTCTTGAGCGGGTGGTCCTACAATGAGCAGTTCTTC
>16|TRBD2|TRBJ2-1|once|TRBV4-1
CASSQTGTSSYNEQFF
TGCGCCAGCAGCCAAACCGGGACTAGCTCCTACAATGAGCAGTTCTTC
>14|.|TRBJ2-2|.|TRBV6-5
CASSYSRSVGELFF
TGTGCCAGCAGTTACTCCAGGTCGGTCGGGGAGCTGTTTTTT
>18|TRBD1|TRBJ1-6|.|TRBV4-3
CASSQRGQGAGHNSPLHF
TGCGCCAGCAGCCAGAGGGGACAGGGGGCTGGGCATAATTCACCCCTCCACTTT
>17|.|TRBJ1-5|.|TRBV5-8
CASSLGPQGIGNQPQHF
TGTGCCAGCAGCTTGGGACCCCAGGGAATTGGTAATCAGCCCCAGCATTTT
>13|.|TRBJ2-1|.|TRBV19
CASSLGGPNEQFF
TGTGCCAGTAGTTTGGGGGGTCCGAATGAGCAGTTCTTC
>14|TRBD1|TRBJ1-5|.|TRBV6-5
CASSSGGSNQPQHF
TGTGCCAGCAGTTCAGGGGGGAGCAATCAGCCCCAGCATTTT
>14|.|TRBJ1-1|.|TRBV7-9
CASISQGINTEAFF
TGTGCCAGCATTTCCCAGGGGATTAACACTGAAGCTTTCTTT